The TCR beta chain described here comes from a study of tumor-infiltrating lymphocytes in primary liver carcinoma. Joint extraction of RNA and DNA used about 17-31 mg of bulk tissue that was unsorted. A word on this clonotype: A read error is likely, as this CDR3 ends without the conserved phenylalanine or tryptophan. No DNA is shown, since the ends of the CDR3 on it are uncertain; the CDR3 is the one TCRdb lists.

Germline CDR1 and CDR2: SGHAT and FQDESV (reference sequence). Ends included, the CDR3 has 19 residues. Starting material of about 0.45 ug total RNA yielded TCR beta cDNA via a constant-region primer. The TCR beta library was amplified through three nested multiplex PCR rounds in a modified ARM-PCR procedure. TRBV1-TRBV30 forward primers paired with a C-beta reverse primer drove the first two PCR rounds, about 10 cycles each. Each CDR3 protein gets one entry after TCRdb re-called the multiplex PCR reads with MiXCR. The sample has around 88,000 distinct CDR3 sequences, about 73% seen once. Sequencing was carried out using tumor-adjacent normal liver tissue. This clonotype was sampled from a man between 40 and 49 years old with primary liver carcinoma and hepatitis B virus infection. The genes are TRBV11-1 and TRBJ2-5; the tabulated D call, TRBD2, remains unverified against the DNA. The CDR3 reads CASSPPPEVRKDFEETQYS.